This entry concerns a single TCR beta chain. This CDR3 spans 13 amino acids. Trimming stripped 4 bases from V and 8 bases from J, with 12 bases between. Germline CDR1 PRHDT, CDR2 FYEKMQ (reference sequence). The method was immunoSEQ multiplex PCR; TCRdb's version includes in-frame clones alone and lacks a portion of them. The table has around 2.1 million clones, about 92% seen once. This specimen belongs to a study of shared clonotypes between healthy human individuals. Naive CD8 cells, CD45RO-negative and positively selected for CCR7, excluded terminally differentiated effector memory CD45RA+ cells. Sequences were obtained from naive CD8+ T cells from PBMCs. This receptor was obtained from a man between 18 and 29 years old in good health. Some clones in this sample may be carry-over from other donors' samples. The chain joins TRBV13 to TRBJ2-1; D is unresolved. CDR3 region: CASSWSGSDEQFF. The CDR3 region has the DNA TGTGCCAGCAGCTGGAGTGGATCCGATGAGCAGTTCTTC.